One and the same sample provided the 19 T cell receptor beta chains below, sequenced in a study of cytomegalovirus exposure and HLA in healthy donors. The data were produced by immunoSEQ multiplex PCR, yet TCRdb's version contains in-frame clones alone and is incomplete. Of around 70,000 clones listed, about 90% are singletons. Sequences were obtained from PBMCs. All receptors derive from a man aged 18 to 30 in good health and CMV-seronegative.

The chain joins TRBV5-1 to TRBJ2-1; 13 nucleotides agree with TRBD2. The CDR3 consists of 16 residues. The junction had 4 bases not matched to a gene; V was cut back by 1 base and J by 6 bases. CDR1 SGHRS and CDR2 YFSETQ come from the germline V gene. The CDR3 region has the DNA TGCGCCAGCAGCTTGCCGGGACTAGCGGGATTCAATGAGCAGTTCTTC. This gives the protein CASSLPGLAGFNEQFF.

This chain uses TRBV6-6 with TRBJ2-7, with 9 bases aligning to TRBD1. Losses at the gene ends were 0 bases for V and 2 bases for J; bases not matched to a gene: 5. This CDR3 region has 16 residues. The V gene's germline CDR1 is MNHNY and CDR2 SVGAGI (reference sequence). CDR3 in amino acids: CASSYSMGQGPYEQYF. CDR3 coding DNA: TGTGCCAGCAGTTACTCGATGGGACAGGGCCCCTACGAGCAGTACTTC.

This chain connects TRBV6-1 to TRBJ2-6, with a tentative D call TRBD1 (6 bases). CDR1 is MNHNS and CDR2 is SASEGT in the germline V gene. The ends were cut back, 4 bases at V and 3 bases at J, with 13 bases in the middle. The CDR3 runs to 16 residues. The CDR3: CASSARGGSGANVLTF. The DNA for the CDR3 is TGTGCCAGCAGTGCAAGAGGGGGAAGTGGGGCCAACGTCCTGACTTTC.

The rearrangement uses TRBV19 and TRBJ1-4; possibly TRBD1 for D (5 bases). The CDR3 length is 15 residues. Germline V gives CDR1 LNHDA, CDR2 SQIVND (reference sequence). Trimming removed 10 bases at V and 6 bases at J, with 21 bases between. CDR3 coding DNA: TGTGCCACCTCGATGTGGGGCGGTGGGGATGAAAAACTGTTTTTT. This sequence encodes CATSMWGGGDEKLFF.

The chain is built from TRBV5-4 and TRBJ2-2, with D maybe TRBD2 (6 bases). The CDR3 is 15 amino acids. Germline loops: CDR1 SGHNT, CDR2 YYREEE (reference sequence). V was shortened by 0 bases and J by 6 bases, with 12 bases between the two germline ends. CDR3 region: CASSLAPDYSGELFF. CDR3 nucleotide sequence: TGTGCCAGCAGCTTGGCTCCGGACTACTCCGGGGAGCTGTTTTTT.

The chain is built from TRBV7-2 and TRBJ2-7, with 9 bases identical to TRBD2. With 5 bases clipped from V and 0 bases from J, the junction kept 11 bases outside the gene matches. This CDR3 is 17 amino acids long. In germline, CDR1 is SGHTA, CDR2 FQGNSA. This CDR3 reads CASSPRLLAGSSYEQYF. In nucleotides, the CDR3 is TGTGCCAGCAGCCCTCGATTACTAGCGGGCTCCTCCTACGAGCAGTACTTC.

The chain recombines TRBV6-5 with TRBJ2-1; D not resolved. Germline-derived CDR1 and CDR2 are MNHEY and SVGAGI. The CDR3 covers 15 residues. Trimming removed 5 bases at V and 0 bases at J, with 11 bases between. CDR3 region: CASSNRQASYNEQFF. In DNA form, the CDR3 reads TGTGCCAGCAGTAACCGCCAGGCCTCCTACAATGAGCAGTTCTTC.

V and J are TRBV5-1 and TRBJ2-6, with 8 bases identical to TRBD2. CDR1 SGHRS and CDR2 YFSETQ come from the germline V gene. The CDR3 is 20 residues long. J gave up 2 bases and V 3 bases, and 16 bases lay outside the gene matches. CDR3 amino acids: CASSWTGTSWTSPGANVLTF. CDR3 nucleotide sequence: TGCGCCAGCAGCTGGACCGGGACTAGTTGGACCTCTCCTGGGGCCAACGTCCTGACTTTC.

V and J are TRBV7-9 and TRBJ2-1; 7 bases are a match to TRBD1. The length of the CDR3 is 13 residues. J was trimmed by 6 bases and V by 5 bases; bases with no gene match: 4. Germline assignment: CDR1 SEHNR and CDR2 FQNEAQ (reference sequence). CDR3 bases: TGTGCCAGCAGCAATTCAGGGGGCAATGAGCAGTTCTTC. Translating gives CASSNSGGNEQFF.

The rearrangement uses TRBV13 and TRBJ2-6; D may be TRBD1 (5 bases). CDR1 and CDR2 (germline): PRHDT, FYEKMQ (reference sequence). Trimming took 7 bases from V and 3 from J, leaving 19 bases between them. This CDR3 contains 17 residues. CDR3 sequence (DNA): TGTGCCAGCATCGCAAAGGGCAGGGTCTTTGGGGCCAACGTCCTGACTTTC. Translating it yields CASIAKGRVFGANVLTF.

This chain joins TRBV7-3 and TRBJ2-1; 7 bases are a match to TRBD1. The germline V gene has CDR1 SGHTA and CDR2 FQGTGA. This CDR3 is 12 amino acids long. Unmatched junction bases numbered 3, after V lost 4 bases and J lost 9 bases. CDR3 protein: CASSSTGAEQFF. The CDR3 coding sequence is TGTGCCAGCAGCTCCACAGGGGCTGAGCAGTTCTTC.

V gene TRBV10-3 combines with J gene TRBJ2-3; 8 nucleotides line up with TRBD2. Germline V gene sequence: CDR1 ENHRY, CDR2 SYGVKD. CDR3 length equals 14 residues. V lost 4 bases to trimming and J lost 1 base; unmatched junction nucleotides: 1. The CDR3 DNA reads as TGTGCCATCAGTGCAGCGGGAGGCACAGATACGCAGTATTTT. Protein: CAISAAGGTDTQYF.

The gene calls are TRBV5-1 and TRBJ2-5, with D unclear. CDR3 length equals 15 residues. Trimming left V 0 bases short and J 2 bases short, with 11 bases between. Germline CDR1 SGHRS, CDR2 YFSETQ. The CDR3 sequence is CASSLALGEQETQYF. The CDR3, as DNA: TGCGCCAGCAGCTTGGCCTTGGGCGAACAAGAGACCCAGTACTTC. Looking up the rest from reference TRBV5-1 and TRBJ2-5 gives the full variable domain: KAGVTQTPRYLIKTRGQQVTLSCSPISGHRSVSWYQQTPGQGLQFLFEYFSETQRNKGNFPGRFSGRQFSNSRSEMNVSTLELGDSALYLCASSLALGEQETQYFGPGTRLLVL.

V is TRBV7-2 and J is TRBJ1-4, with D possibly being TRBD1 (5 bases). The CDR3 contains 16 residues. From germline, CDR1 is SGHTA and CDR2 FQGNSA. V was clipped by 0 bases and J by 8 bases, with 16 bases between them. DNA for the CDR3: TGTGCCAGCAGCTTAGCGCTTTGGAGGGGCAACGAAAAACTGTTTTTT. Translating gives CASSLALWRGNEKLFF. Supplemented by reference TRBV7-2 and TRBJ1-4, the full variable domain reads GAGVSQSPSNKVTEKGKDVELRCDPISGHTALYWYRQSLGQGLEFLIYFQGNSAPDKSGLPSDRFSAERTGGSVSTLTIQRTQQEDSAVYLCASSLALWRGNEKLFFGSGTQLSVL.

The chain recombines TRBV7-9 with TRBJ2-1; the D gene is possibly TRBD1 (5 bases). The CDR3 has 10 residues. V dropped 4 bases and J dropped 12 bases, with 7 bases sitting between them. Germline CDR1 reads SEHNR; CDR2 reads FQNEAQ (reference sequence). CDR3 coding DNA: TGTGCCAGCAGCTCCCAGGGGCAGTTCTTC. Translating gives CASSSQGQFF.

This chain uses TRBV28 with TRBJ1-2; possibly TRBD1 for D (6 bases). Per germline, CDR1 MDHEN and CDR2 SYDVKM. V was trimmed by 4 bases and J by 4 bases, leaving 16 bases between them. This CDR3 is 15 amino acids long. The CDR3: CASSSPTQGTYGYTF. CDR3 DNA sequence: TGTGCCAGCAGTTCCCCGACCCAGGGGACCTATGGCTACACCTTC.

The genes are TRBV18 and TRBJ2-7; D might be TRBD1 (5 bases). CDR1 and CDR2 (germline): KGHSH, LQKENI. V shed 5 bases and J shed 0 bases, with 8 bases lying between them. This CDR3 is built from 13 residues. CDR3 coding DNA: TGTGCCAGCTCAACAGGCAACTCCTACGAGCAGTACTTC. This sequence encodes CASSTGNSYEQYF.

This chain joins TRBV7-3 and TRBJ2-5; a weak D match, TRBD1 (7 bases). V lost 1 base and J 5 bases, leaving 29 bases between the germline ends. CDR3 length equals 20 residues. The germline V gene encodes CDR1 SGHTA and CDR2 FQGTGA. CDR3 sequence: CASSLRRGLDRRQSGETQYF. The CDR3 DNA follows: TGTGCCAGCAGCTTAAGGAGGGGATTGGACAGGAGACAATCCGGGGAGACCCAGTACTTC.

This clone has just one count. This sequence joins TRBV19 and TRBJ2-7; TRBD2 matches at 13 bases. The CDR3 length is 19 residues. Germline CDR1 is LNHDA and CDR2 is SQIVND (reference sequence). The V segment lost 4 bases and the J segment 2 bases; nucleotides outside the gene matches: 14. This CDR3 is CASSKTDGLAGAGPYEQYF. CDR3 DNA sequence: TGTGCCAGTAGTAAGACAGACGGACTAGCGGGAGCTGGCCCCTACGAGCAGTACTTC.